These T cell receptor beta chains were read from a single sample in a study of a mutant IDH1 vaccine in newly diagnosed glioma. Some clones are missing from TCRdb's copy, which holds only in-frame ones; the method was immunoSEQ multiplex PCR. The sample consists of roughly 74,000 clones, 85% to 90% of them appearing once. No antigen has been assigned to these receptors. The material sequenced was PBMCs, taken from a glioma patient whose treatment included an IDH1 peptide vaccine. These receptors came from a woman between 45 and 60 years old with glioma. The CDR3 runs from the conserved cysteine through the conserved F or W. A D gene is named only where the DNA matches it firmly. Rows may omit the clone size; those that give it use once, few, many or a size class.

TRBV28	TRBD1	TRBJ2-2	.	CASSIGTATGELFF	TGTGCCAGCAGTATCGGGACAGCCACCGGGGAGCTGTTTTTT
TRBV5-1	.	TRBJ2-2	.	CASSQLGTGELFF	TGCGCCAGCAGCCAGCTAGGCACCGGGGAGCTGTTTTTT
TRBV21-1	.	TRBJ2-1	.	CASSKGGEREFNEQFF	TGTGCCAGCAGCAAAGGCGGGGAGCGGGAGTTCAATGAGCAGTTCTTC
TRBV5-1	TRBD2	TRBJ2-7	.	CASSLLAGGEQYF	TGCGCCAGCAGCTTACTAGCGGGAGGGGAGCAGTACTTC
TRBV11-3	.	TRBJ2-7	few	CASSLDAGSEYF	TGTGCCAGCAGCTTAGATGCTGGATCGGAGTACTTC
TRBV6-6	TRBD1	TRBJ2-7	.	CASTGQAKHEQYF	TGTGCCAGCACTGGACAGGCGAAACACGAGCAGTACTTC
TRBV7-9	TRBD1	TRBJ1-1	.	CASSLVGQSMNTEAFF	TGTGCCAGCAGCTTAGTGGGACAGAGCATGAACACTGAAGCTTTCTTT
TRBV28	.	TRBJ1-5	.	CASDSDSYSNQPQHF	TGTGCCAGCGATTCGGACAGTTATAGCAATCAGCCCCAGCATTTT
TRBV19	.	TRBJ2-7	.	CASTSSTGRQTGEQYF	TGTGCCAGTACCTCATCAACCGGGCGACAGACGGGTGAGCAGTACTTC
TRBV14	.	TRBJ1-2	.	CASSSTANYGYTF	TGTGCCAGCAGCTCCACAGCTAACTATGGCTACACCTTC
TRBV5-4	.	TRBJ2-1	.	CASSVTSQNEQFF	TGTGCCAGCAGCGTCACTAGCCAGAATGAGCAGTTCTTC
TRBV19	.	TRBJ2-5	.	CASSLYPREETQYF	TGTGCCAGTAGCCTATATCCCAGGGAGGAGACCCAGTACTTC
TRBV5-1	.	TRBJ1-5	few	CASSLTGGRNQPQHF	TGCGCCAGCAGCTTGACAGGAGGGCGGAATCAGCCCCAGCATTTT
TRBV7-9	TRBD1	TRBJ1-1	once	CASTAGGDEKNTEAFF	TGTGCCAGCACCGCAGGGGGCGATGAGAAAAACACTGAAGCTTTCTTT
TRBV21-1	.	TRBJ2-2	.	CASSKVPTPNTGELFF	TGTGCCAGCAGCAAAGTCCCTACGCCGAACACCGGGGAGCTGTTTTTT
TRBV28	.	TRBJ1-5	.	CASSDRARRQPQHF	TGTGCCAGCAGTGATAGGGCTCGTAGGCAGCCCCAGCATTTT
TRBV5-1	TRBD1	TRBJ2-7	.	CASSYGTVPAYEQYF	TGCGCCAGCAGCTACGGGACAGTGCCAGCCTACGAGCAGTACTTC
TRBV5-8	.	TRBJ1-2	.	CASSLARNGYTF	TGTGCCAGCAGCTTGGCCCGAAATGGCTACACCTTC
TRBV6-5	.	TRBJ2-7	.	CASSYGRNGYEQYF	TGTGCCAGCAGTTATGGACGCAACGGCTACGAGCAGTACTTC
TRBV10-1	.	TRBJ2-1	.	CASSPGQGHNEQFF	TGCGCCAGCAGCCCGGGACAAGGCCACAATGAGCAGTTCTTC
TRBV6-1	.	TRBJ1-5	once	CASTLMAGRDQPQHF	TGTGCCAGCACCTTGATGGCAGGTCGGGATCAGCCCCAGCATTTT
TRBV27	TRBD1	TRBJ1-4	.	CASSSTGGREKLFF	TGTGCCAGCAGTTCGACAGGGGGCAGGGAAAAACTGTTTTTT
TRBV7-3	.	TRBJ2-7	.	CASSLTGSSSYEQYF	TGTGCCAGCAGCTTAACGGGATCGAGCTCCTACGAGCAGTACTTC
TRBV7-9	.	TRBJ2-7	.	CASSVAQGSTYEQYF	TGTGCCAGCAGTGTTGCCCAAGGGAGCACCTACGAGCAGTACTTC
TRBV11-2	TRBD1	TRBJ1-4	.	CASNRDRGEKLFF	TGTGCCAGCAACCGGGACAGGGGTGAAAAACTGTTTTTT
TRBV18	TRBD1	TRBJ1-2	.	CASSPQGQGLSYGYAF	TGTGCCAGCTCACCACAGGGACAGGGTCTATCTTATGGCTACGCCTTC